This T cell receptor beta chain was recorded in a study of blood T cell repertoires in COVID-19. Everyone who took part was about 18 to 89 years old, and they came from over 20 US areas. Self-reported history from a screening survey and questionnaire set each donor's cohort. The V segment lost 5 bases and the J segment 7 bases; nucleotides outside the gene matches: 12. Germline lookup yields CDR1 MDHEN and CDR2 SYDVKM. The CDR3 length is 17 residues. In the authors' methods: Nucleated cell counts were estimated from reference gene primer amplification. Clones were sequenced by immunoSEQ multiplex PCR, and TCRdb holds only the in-frame ones, with some missing. V and J calls and clone size are as listed in that table; D and trimming were resolved from the DNA. The sample has fewer than 200,000 clones; around four fifths are singletons.

The clonotype was recovered from a woman aged 50 to 60 in a cohort exposed to, infected with or recovered from COVID-19 (not recorded which). Material for sequencing was PBMCs or T cells enriched from blood (not recorded which). V gene TRBV28 combines with J gene TRBJ2-3, with 13 bases that match TRBD2. CDR3 region: CASSKLAGGPGVNTQYF. In DNA, the CDR3 is TGTGCCAGCAGTAAACTAGCGGGGGGGCCAGGAGTAAATACGCAGTATTTT.